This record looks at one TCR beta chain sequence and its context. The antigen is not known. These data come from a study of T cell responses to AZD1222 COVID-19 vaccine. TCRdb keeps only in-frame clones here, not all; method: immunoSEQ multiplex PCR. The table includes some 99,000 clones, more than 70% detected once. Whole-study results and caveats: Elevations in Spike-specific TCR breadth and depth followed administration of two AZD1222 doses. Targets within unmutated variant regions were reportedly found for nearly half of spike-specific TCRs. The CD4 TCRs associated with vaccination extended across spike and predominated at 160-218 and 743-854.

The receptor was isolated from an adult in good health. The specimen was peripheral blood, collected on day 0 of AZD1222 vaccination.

CDR3 sequence: CASRELAGFYNEQFF. DNA of the CDR3: TGTGCCAGCAGAGAACTAGCGGGCTTCTACAATGAGCAGTTCTTC. The chain uses TRBV2 and TRBJ2-1; 9 nucleotides agree with TRBD2. Trimming took 6 bases from V and 3 from J; bases not matched to a gene: 6. The germline V gene encodes CDR1 SNHLY and CDR2 FYNNEI. This CDR3 contains 15 residues.